This T cell receptor beta chain derives from a study of control samples from healthy donors and cancer patients (TCRdb year 2020). The library relied on the immunoSEQ multiplex PCR assay. Drawn from immuneACCESS, this table holds only the in-frame rearrangements with V and J called that TCRdb kept. Clones are partly lost; checked studies trace under half to an unresolved V gene and leave the rest unexplained. This sample has approximately 120,000 clones in its table, and approximately 87% of those were observed once. The top ten clonotypes cover about 2.7% of the sample. This clone has just one count. Its antigen is currently not known. It has no much larger one-base neighbor in the sample; base qualities were not kept. V and J lose 2 bases and 1 base, and a span of 8 bases separates them. CDR1 is given as SGHTA and CDR2 as FQGNSA, both from the germline V gene. The cysteine opens and the phenylalanine closes a CDR3 of 15 amino acids. This entry keeps only the CDR3 DNA: 45 bases, framed from base 1.

Recombination joined TRBV7-2 with TRBJ2-2; the D gene is unclear. This TCR was sampled from a man aged 60 to 75 in good health. The sequenced sample consisted of blood. Read as DNA, the sequence is TGTGCCAGCAGCTTAATGTGGGGGAACACCGGGGAGCTGTTTTTT. Its coded protein is CASSLMWGNTGELFF.